What follows are 2 T cell receptor beta chains derived from one specimen sequenced in a study of blood T cell repertoires in COVID-19. Sequenced by immunoSEQ multiplex PCR; TCRdb stores in-frame clones only, minus some. The sample lists about 170,000 clones; roughly 88% were seen once. Sequenced sample: peripheral blood. The receptors were sampled from a man aged 60 to 69 who had recovered from COVID-19.

The genes are TRBV7-6 and TRBJ2-1; perhaps TRBD2 as D (6 bases). Trimming left V 3 bases short and J 2 bases short, with 8 bases between. This CDR3 is 14 amino acids long. Germline CDR1 reads SGHVS; CDR2 reads FNYEAQ. The CDR3 protein is CASSLGGTYNEQFF. As DNA, the CDR3 is TGTGCCAGCAGCTTGGGGGGAACCTACAATGAGCAGTTCTTC.

In this sample, this clone turned up a few times. V gene TRBV6-5 combines with J gene TRBJ2-2; D is possibly TRBD2 (5 bases). Germline lookup yields CDR1 MNHEY and CDR2 SVGAGI. V lost 6 bases to trimming and J lost 8 bases, with 19 bases between them. The CDR3 totals 15 residues. In DNA, the CDR3 is TGTGCCAGCAGAACTAGTTCAGGCGTCTTGGGGGAGCTGTTTTTT. Protein product: CASRTSSGVLGELFF.